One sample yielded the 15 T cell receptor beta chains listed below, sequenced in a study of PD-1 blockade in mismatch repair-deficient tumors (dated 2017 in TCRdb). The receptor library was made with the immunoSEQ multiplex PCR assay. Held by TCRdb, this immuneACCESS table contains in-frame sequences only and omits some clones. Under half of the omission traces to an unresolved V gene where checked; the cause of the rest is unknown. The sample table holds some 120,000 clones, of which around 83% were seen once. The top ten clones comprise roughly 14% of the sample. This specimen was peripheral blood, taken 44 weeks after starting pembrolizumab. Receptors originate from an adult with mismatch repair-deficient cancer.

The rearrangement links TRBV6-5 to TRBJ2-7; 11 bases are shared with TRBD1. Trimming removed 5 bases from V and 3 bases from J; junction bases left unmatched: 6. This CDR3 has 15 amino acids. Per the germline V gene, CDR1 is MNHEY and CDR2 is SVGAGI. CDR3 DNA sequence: TGTGCCAGCAGTCCCGGGACAGGGGGGAACTACGAGCAGTACTTC. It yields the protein CASSPGTGGNYEQYF.

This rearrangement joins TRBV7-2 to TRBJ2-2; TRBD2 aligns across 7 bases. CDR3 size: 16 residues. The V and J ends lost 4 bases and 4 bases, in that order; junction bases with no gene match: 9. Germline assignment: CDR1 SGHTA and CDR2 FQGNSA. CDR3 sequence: CASSYDGGSFTGELFF. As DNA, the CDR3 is TGTGCCAGCAGCTATGATGGCGGGAGTTTCACCGGGGAGCTGTTTTTT.

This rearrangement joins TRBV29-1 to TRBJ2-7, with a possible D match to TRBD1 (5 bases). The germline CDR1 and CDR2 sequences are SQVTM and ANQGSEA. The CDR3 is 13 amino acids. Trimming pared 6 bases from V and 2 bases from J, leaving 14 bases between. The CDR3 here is CSVPGTRAYEQYF. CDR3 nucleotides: TGCAGCGTCCCCGGTACCAGGGCCTACGAGCAGTACTTC.

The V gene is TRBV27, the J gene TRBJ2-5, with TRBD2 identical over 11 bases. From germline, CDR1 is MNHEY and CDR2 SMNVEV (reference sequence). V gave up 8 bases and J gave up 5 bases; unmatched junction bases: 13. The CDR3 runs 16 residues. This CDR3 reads CASRPLAGVGRETQYF. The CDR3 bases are TGTGCCAGCCGGCCACTAGCGGGAGTGGGGCGCGAGACCCAGTACTTC.

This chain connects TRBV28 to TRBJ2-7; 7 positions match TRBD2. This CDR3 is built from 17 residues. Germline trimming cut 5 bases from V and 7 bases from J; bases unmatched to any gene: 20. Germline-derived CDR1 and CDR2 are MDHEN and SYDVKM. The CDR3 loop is CASSPRAGPGLPQEQYF. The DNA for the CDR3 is TGTGCCAGCAGTCCCCGAGCGGGACCGGGACTCCCGCAGGAGCAGTACTTC.

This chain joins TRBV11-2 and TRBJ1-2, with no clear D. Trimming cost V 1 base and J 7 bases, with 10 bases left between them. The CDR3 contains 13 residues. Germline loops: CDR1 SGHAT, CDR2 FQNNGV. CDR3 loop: CASSLVQSLGYTF. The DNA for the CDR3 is TGTGCCAGCAGCTTAGTTCAGTCACTTGGCTACACCTTC.

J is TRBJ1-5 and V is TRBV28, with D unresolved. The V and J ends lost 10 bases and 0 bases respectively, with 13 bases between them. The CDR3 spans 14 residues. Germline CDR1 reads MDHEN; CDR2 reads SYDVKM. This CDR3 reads CAITPSDSNQPQHF. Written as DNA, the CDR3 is TGTGCCATCACCCCTTCTGATAGCAATCAGCCCCAGCATTTT.

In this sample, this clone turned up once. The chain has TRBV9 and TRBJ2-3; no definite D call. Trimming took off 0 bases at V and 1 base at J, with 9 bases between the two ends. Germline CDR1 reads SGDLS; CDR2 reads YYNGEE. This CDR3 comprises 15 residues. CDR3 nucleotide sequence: TGTGCCAGCAGCGTAGACTCGGCAGGCACAGATACGCAGTATTTT. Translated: CASSVDSAGTDTQYF.

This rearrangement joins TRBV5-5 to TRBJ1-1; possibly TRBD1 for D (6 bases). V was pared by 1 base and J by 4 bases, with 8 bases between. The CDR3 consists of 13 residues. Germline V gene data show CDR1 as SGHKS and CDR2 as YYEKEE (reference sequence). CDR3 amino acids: CASSLTGFTEAFF. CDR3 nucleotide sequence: TGTGCCAGCAGCTTGACAGGGTTCACTGAAGCTTTCTTT.

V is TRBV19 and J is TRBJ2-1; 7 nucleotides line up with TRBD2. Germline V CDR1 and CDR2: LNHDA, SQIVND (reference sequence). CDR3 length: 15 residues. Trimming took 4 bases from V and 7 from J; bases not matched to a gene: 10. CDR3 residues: CASSRRAGEMNEQFF. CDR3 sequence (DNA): TGTGCCAGTAGTAGGCGGGCGGGAGAGATGAATGAGCAGTTCTTC. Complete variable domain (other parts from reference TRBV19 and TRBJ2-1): DGGITQSPKYLFRKEGQNVTLSCEQNLNHDAMYWYRQDPGQGLRLIYYSQIVNDFQKGDIAEGYSVSREKKESFPLTVTSAQKNPTAFYLCASSRRAGEMNEQFFGPGTRLTVL.

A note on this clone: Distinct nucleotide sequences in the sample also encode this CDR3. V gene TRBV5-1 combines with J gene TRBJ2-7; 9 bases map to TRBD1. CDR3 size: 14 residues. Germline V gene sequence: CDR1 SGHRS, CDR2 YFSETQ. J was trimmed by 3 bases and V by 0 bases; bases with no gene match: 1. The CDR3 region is CASSLGQGDYEQYF. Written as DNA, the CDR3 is TGCGCCAGCAGCTTGGGACAGGGGGACTACGAGCAGTACTTC. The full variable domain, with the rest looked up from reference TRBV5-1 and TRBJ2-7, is KAGVTQTPRYLIKTRGQQVTLSCSPISGHRSVSWYQQTPGQGLQFLFEYFSETQRNKGNFPGRFSGRQFSNSRSEMNVSTLELGDSALYLCASSLGQGDYEQYFGPGTRLTVT.

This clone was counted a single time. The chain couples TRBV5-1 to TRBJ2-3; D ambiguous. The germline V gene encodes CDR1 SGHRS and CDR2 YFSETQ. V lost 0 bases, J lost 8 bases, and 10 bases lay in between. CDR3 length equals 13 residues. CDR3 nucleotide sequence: TGCGCCAGCAGCTTGGAGGCTCGGGTTACGCAGTATTTT. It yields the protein CASSLEARVTQYF.

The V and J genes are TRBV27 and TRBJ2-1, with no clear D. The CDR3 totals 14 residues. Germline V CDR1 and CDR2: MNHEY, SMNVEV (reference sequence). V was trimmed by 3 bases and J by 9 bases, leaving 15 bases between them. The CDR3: CASSFVVLNSEQFF. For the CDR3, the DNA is TGTGCCAGCAGTTTCGTTGTTTTAAACAGTGAGCAGTTCTTC.

DNA of the CDR3: TGTGCCAGTAGTATAAGGGCATTTGGACAGGGGACATCCTCCTACGAGCAGTACTTC. Translated: CASSIRAFGQGTSSYEQYF. This sequence joins TRBV19 and TRBJ2-7; 9 positions agree with TRBD1. From germline, CDR1 is LNHDA and CDR2 SQIVND (reference sequence). The CDR3 covers 19 residues. V was clipped by 2 bases and J by 0 bases; unmatched bases: 14.

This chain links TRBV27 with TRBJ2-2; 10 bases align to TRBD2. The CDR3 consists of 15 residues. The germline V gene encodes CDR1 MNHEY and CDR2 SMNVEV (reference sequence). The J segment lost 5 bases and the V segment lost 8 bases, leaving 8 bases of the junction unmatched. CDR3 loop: CASGSGRADTGELFF. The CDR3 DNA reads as TGTGCCAGCGGAAGCGGGAGGGCGGATACCGGGGAGCTGTTTTTT.